Listed below are T cell receptor beta chains from one sample, sequenced in a study of spatial heterogeneity in lung cancer. TCRdb called the 5' RACE reads again in MiXCR, with one record for every CDR3 protein. The sample holds over 45,000 distinct CDR3 sequences, about 11% seen once. The specimen comprised PBMCs, sampled at follow-up. The source is a male donor with early-stage non-small cell lung cancer. CDR3s include the opening cysteine and the closing phenylalanine or tryptophan. Each record gives: J gene, clone size, D gene, V gene, CDR3 protein, CDR3 DNA. D genes are given only for firm matches. The size of a clone is reported for some rows only, either as once, few or many, or as a class for expanded clones.

J: TRBJ1-4
size: many
D: -
V: TRBV5-4
CDR3: CASSLWQNNEKLFF
DNA: TGTGCCAGCAGCTTGTGGCAGAATAATGAAAAACTGTTTTTT

J: TRBJ1-1
size: many
D: TRBD1
V: TRBV6-5
CDR3: CASSRTGTANTEAFF
DNA: TGTGCCAGCAGTCGCACCGGGACAGCGAACACTGAAGCTTTCTTT

J: TRBJ1-5
size: few
D: TRBD1
V: TRBV7-9
CDR3: CASSFGTGQGLGSNQPQHF
DNA: TGTGCCAGCAGCTTTGGTACCGGACAGGGGTTGGGTAGCAATCAGCCCCAGCATTTT

J: TRBJ2-1
size: large
D: -
V: TRBV28
CDR3: CASSLFGGNEQFF
DNA: TGTGCCAGCAGTTTATTCGGGGGCAATGAGCAGTTCTTC

J: TRBJ2-7
size: many
D: -
V: TRBV6-1
CDR3: CASSTRVGEQYF
DNA: TGTGCCAGCAGTACACGCGTGGGGGAGCAGTACTTC

J: TRBJ2-5
size: -
D: TRBD2
V: TRBV5-4
CDR3: CASSRGLAMAGGTQYF
DNA: TGTGCCAGCAGCCGGGGACTAGCGATGGCTGGAGGGACCCAGTACTTC

J: TRBJ1-1
size: -
D: -
V: TRBV6-6
CDR3: CASSYSGSSRDTEAFF
DNA: TGTGCCAGCAGTTACTCGGGGAGTAGTAGAGACACTGAAGCTTTCTTT

J: TRBJ2-2
size: -
D: -
V: TRBV18
CDR3: CASSPDGELFF
DNA: TGTGCCAGCTCCCCGGACGGGGAGCTGTTTTTT

J: TRBJ1-4
size: many
D: -
V: TRBV5-5
CDR3: CASSLGRQMNEKLFF
DNA: TGTGCCAGCAGCTTGGGGAGGCAGATGAATGAAAAACTGTTTTTT

J: TRBJ2-1
size: -
D: TRBD2
V: TRBV18
CDR3: CASSPNSASGRNEQFF
DNA: TGTGCCAGCTCACCAAACTCGGCTAGCGGTAGAAATGAGCAGTTCTTC

J: TRBJ2-1
size: -
D: TRBD2
V: TRBV7-2
CDR3: CASSSRVSGAINEQFF
DNA: TGTGCCAGCAGCTCCCGGGTTAGCGGGGCTATCAATGAGCAGTTCTTC

J: TRBJ2-1
size: few
D: TRBD2
V: TRBV9
CDR3: CASSVAIQAGEQFF
DNA: TGTGCCAGCAGCGTAGCTATACAAGCGGGGGAGCAGTTCTTC

J: TRBJ2-3
size: -
D: TRBD2
V: TRBV7-9
CDR3: CASSLDRTSGRPDTQYF
DNA: TGTGCCAGCAGCTTAGACCGGACTAGCGGGAGACCGGATACGCAGTATTTT

J: TRBJ1-1
size: many
D: -
V: TRBV7-2
CDR3: CASSRGRQVLAEAFF
DNA: TGTGCCAGCAGCCGGGGAAGGCAGGTGCTAGCTGAAGCTTTCTTT

J: TRBJ1-1
size: few
D: TRBD1
V: TRBV28
CDR3: CASGTGERTEAFF
DNA: TGTGCCAGCGGGACAGGGGAGAGGACTGAAGCTTTCTTT

J: TRBJ2-5
size: many
D: -
V: TRBV25-1
CDR3: CASSEARDWGETQYF
DNA: TGTGCCAGCAGTGAAGCCAGGGACTGGGGAGAGACCCAGTACTTC

J: TRBJ1-5
size: few
D: -
V: TRBV12-3/TRBV12-4
CDR3: CASSFPGPQHF
DNA: TGTGCCAGCAGTTTCCCGGGGCCCCAGCATTTT

J: TRBJ2-3
size: few
D: -
V: TRBV28
CDR3: CASSLPGADTQYF
DNA: TGTGCCAGCAGTTTGCCCGGCGCGGATACGCAGTATTTT

J: TRBJ2-5
size: few
D: -
V: TRBV3-1
CDR3: CASSQSASPETQYF
DNA: TGTGCCAGCAGCCAGTCTGCTTCTCCGGAGACCCAGTACTTC

J: TRBJ1-2
size: few
D: TRBD1
V: TRBV10-3
CDR3: CAITRQGRDYGYTF
DNA: TGTGCCATCACCCGACAGGGACGAGACTATGGCTACACCTTC

J: TRBJ1-5
size: many
D: -
V: TRBV20-1
CDR3: CSASNTRGTPQHF
DNA: TGCAGTGCTAGCAACACCCGTGGGACGCCCCAGCATTTT

J: TRBJ2-3
size: few
D: -
V: TRBV12-3/TRBV12-4
CDR3: CASSFPPQGTDTQYF
DNA: TGTGCCAGCAGTTTCCCACCACAGGGCACAGATACGCAGTATTTT

J: TRBJ2-7
size: -
D: TRBD2
V: TRBV5-4
CDR3: CASSWAGGEQYF
DNA: TGTGCCAGCAGCTGGGCGGGGGGAGAGCAGTACTTC

J: TRBJ2-6
size: many
D: -
V: TRBV12-3/TRBV12-4
CDR3: CASSLGVSGANVLTF
DNA: TGTGCCAGCAGTTTAGGAGTCTCTGGGGCCAACGTCCTGACTTTC

J: TRBJ2-3
size: many
D: TRBD2
V: TRBV7-2
CDR3: CASSISGGTDTQYF
DNA: TGTGCCAGCAGCATTAGCGGGGGCACAGATACGCAGTATTTT

J: TRBJ1-1
size: many
D: TRBD1
V: TRBV6-6
CDR3: CASSETGRANTEAFF
DNA: TGTGCCAGCAGTGAGACAGGGAGGGCGAACACTGAAGCTTTCTTT

J: TRBJ2-1
size: -
D: TRBD2
V: TRBV2
CDR3: CASSEGNSGRAIYNEQFF
DNA: TGTGCCAGCAGTGAAGGTAATAGCGGGAGAGCGATCTACAATGAGCAGTTCTTC

J: TRBJ1-1
size: many
D: TRBD1
V: TRBV10-3
CDR3: CAIRGQGMNTEAFF
DNA: TGTGCCATCAGAGGACAGGGGATGAACACTGAAGCTTTCTTT

J: TRBJ1-1
size: many
D: -
V: TRBV7-2
CDR3: CASSPVMLVTEAFF
DNA: TGTGCCAGCAGCCCGGTGATGTTGGTGACTGAAGCTTTCTTT

J: TRBJ2-2
size: many
D: TRBD1
V: TRBV24-1
CDR3: CATSEPRQGNTGELFF
DNA: TGTGCCACCAGTGAACCCCGACAGGGTAACACCGGGGAGCTGTTTTTT

J: TRBJ2-7
size: -
D: TRBD2
V: TRBV20-1
CDR3: CSAKGGSDEQYF
DNA: TGCAGTGCTAAGGGCGGGAGTGACGAGCAGTACTTC

J: TRBJ1-5
size: many
D: -
V: TRBV20-1
CDR3: CSARQGSNQPQHF
DNA: TGCAGTGCTAGACAGGGTAGCAATCAGCCCCAGCATTTT

J: TRBJ2-7
size: -
D: -
V: TRBV20-1
CDR3: CSAGDGEYEQYF
DNA: TGCAGTGCCGGGGACGGAGAATACGAGCAGTACTTC

J: TRBJ2-7
size: many
D: -
V: TRBV4-3
CDR3: CASSQVRGRGEQYF
DNA: TGCGCCAGCAGCCAAGTTCGGGGACGGGGCGAGCAGTACTTC

J: TRBJ2-7
size: many
D: TRBD2
V: TRBV5-1
CDR3: CASSFPGTSRDEQYF
DNA: TGCGCCAGCAGCTTCCCCGGGACTAGTAGGGACGAGCAGTACTTC

J: TRBJ2-2
size: -
D: -
V: TRBV2
CDR3: CASSEASGELFF
DNA: TGTGCCAGCAGTGAGGCTTCCGGGGAGCTGTTTTTT

J: TRBJ2-1
size: few
D: TRBD2
V: TRBV5-4
CDR3: CASSLGGRRDEQFF
DNA: TGTGCCAGCAGCTTGGGCGGGAGAAGAGATGAGCAGTTCTTC

J: TRBJ2-3
size: few
D: TRBD2
V: TRBV10-2
CDR3: CASSESGLAAPDTQYF
DNA: TGCGCCAGCAGTGAGTCGGGACTAGCGGCTCCAGATACGCAGTATTTT

J: TRBJ1-3
size: few
D: -
V: TRBV15
CDR3: CATSRQASGNTIYF
DNA: TGTGCCACCAGCAGACAGGCTTCTGGAAACACCATATATTTT

J: TRBJ1-1
size: many
D: -
V: TRBV6-5
CDR3: CASYRATEAFF
DNA: TGTGCCAGCTACAGGGCCACTGAAGCTTTCTTT

J: TRBJ1-2
size: many
D: -
V: TRBV28
CDR3: CASAHRYGYTF
DNA: TGTGCCAGCGCCCACCGTTATGGCTACACCTTC

J: TRBJ2-3
size: many
D: TRBD2
V: TRBV6-6
CDR3: CASLPLAGEGTDTQYF
DNA: TGTGCCAGTCTCCCCTTAGCGGGAGAAGGAACAGATACGCAGTATTTT

J: TRBJ1-1
size: few
D: -
V: TRBV7-2
CDR3: CASSPPPRVGSEAFF
DNA: TGTGCCAGCAGCCCCCCCCCCAGGGTCGGGTCTGAAGCTTTCTTT

J: TRBJ2-7
size: -
D: -
V: TRBV7-2
CDR3: CASSLDYPYEQYF
DNA: TGTGCCAGCAGCTTAGACTACCCCTACGAGCAGTACTTC

J: TRBJ2-1
size: few
D: TRBD2
V: TRBV7-2
CDR3: CASRSLAGAYNEQFF
DNA: TGTGCCAGCAGGTCACTAGCGGGGGCCTACAATGAGCAGTTCTTC

J: TRBJ2-1
size: many
D: -
V: TRBV7-2
CDR3: CASSLAPSRDEQFF
DNA: TGTGCCAGCAGCTTAGCCCCCTCCCGGGATGAGCAGTTCTTC

J: TRBJ1-2
size: many
D: -
V: TRBV10-3
CDR3: CAIRGSGLQNGYTF
DNA: TGTGCCATCAGGGGCTCCGGGCTACAGAATGGCTACACCTTC

J: TRBJ2-1
size: many
D: TRBD2
V: TRBV7-3
CDR3: CASSATLAGNEQFF
DNA: TGTGCCAGCAGCGCCACTCTAGCGGGAAATGAGCAGTTCTTC

J: TRBJ1-6
size: many
D: -
V: TRBV6-6
CDR3: CASIPGPGFNSPLHF
DNA: TGTGCCAGCATCCCCGGTCCAGGGTTCAATTCACCCCTCCACTTT

J: TRBJ1-1
size: many
D: TRBD1
V: TRBV6-5
CDR3: CASRRDRGRVGSEAFF
DNA: TGTGCCAGCAGACGGGACAGGGGGCGCGTTGGCTCTGAAGCTTTCTTT

J: TRBJ2-7
size: -
D: TRBD1
V: TRBV5-8
CDR3: CASSPAGGAIRDEQYF
DNA: TGTGCCAGCAGCCCAGCAGGGGGAGCTATTCGGGACGAGCAGTACTTC

J: TRBJ2-4
size: -
D: TRBD1
V: TRBV7-3
CDR3: CASRFQGAAKNIQYF
DNA: TGTGCCAGCAGATTTCAGGGGGCGGCCAAAAACATTCAGTACTTC

J: TRBJ2-3
size: many
D: -
V: TRBV7-3
CDR3: CASSQTVVTDTQYF
DNA: TGTGCCAGCAGCCAGACAGTGGTCACAGATACGCAGTATTTT

J: TRBJ2-7
size: -
D: TRBD2
V: TRBV27
CDR3: CASSSLLAGAYEQYF
DNA: TGTGCCAGCAGTTCCCTTCTAGCGGGGGCTTACGAGCAGTACTTC

J: TRBJ2-7
size: few
D: TRBD2
V: TRBV5-1
CDR3: CASKGGGGYEQYF
DNA: TGCGCCAGCAAGGGCGGGGGAGGATACGAGCAGTACTTC